This T cell receptor beta chain was observed in a study of shared clonotypes between healthy human individuals. Study details: The study used three CD4 naive, three CD4 memory, two CD8 naive and one CD8 memory plate per donor.

To note about this clone: Antigen unknown.

Each subset's genomic DNA was split evenly across several immunoSEQ plates. Methods used by the authors: ImmunoSEQ output held junction-only sequences without quality scores, so filtering differed. Some clones are missing from TCRdb's copy, which holds only in-frame ones; the method was immunoSEQ multiplex PCR. V, J and clone size were drawn from that table, and D and trimming were deduced from the DNA. The sample consists of about a million clones, 70% to 80% of them appearing once. Study-wide points: Read depth was anticipated to influence clonotype sharing among donors.

The sample taken for sequencing was memory CD4+ T cells from PBMCs. Subset described: CD45RA-negative fraction. This clonotype originated in a man between 18 and 35 years old in good health. Some clones in this sample may be carry-over from other donors' samples.

The CDR3 coding sequence is TGTGCCAGCAACCTACAACTGGACTGGGAGCTGTTTTTT. Encoded protein: CASNLQLDWELFF. This chain uses TRBV6-1 with TRBJ2-2; maybe TRBD2 (5 bases). V was clipped by 7 bases and J by 9 bases, with 15 bases between them. The CDR3 runs 13 residues. In germline, CDR1 is MNHNS, CDR2 SASEGT.